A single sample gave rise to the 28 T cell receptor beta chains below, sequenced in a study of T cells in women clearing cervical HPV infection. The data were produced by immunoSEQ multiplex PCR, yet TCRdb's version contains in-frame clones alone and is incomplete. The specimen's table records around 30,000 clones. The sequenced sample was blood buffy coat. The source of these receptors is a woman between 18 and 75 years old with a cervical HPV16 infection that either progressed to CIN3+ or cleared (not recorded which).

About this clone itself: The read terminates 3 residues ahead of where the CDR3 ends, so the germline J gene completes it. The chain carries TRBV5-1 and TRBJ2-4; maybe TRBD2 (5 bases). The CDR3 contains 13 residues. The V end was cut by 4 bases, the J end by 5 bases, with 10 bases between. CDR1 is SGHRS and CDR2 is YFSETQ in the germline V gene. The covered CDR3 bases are TGCGCCAGCAGCGAGGGCAATGAAAACATT. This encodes CASSEGNENI. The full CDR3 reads CASSEGNENIQYF.

This chain's CDR3 is CASSYSANSGSTDTQYF. CDR3 DNA (partial): TGTGCCAGCAGTTACTCGGCCAATAGCGGGAGCACAGATACG. The V gene is TRBV6-2 or TRBV6-3, the J gene TRBJ2-3; TRBD2 matches 7 bases. The read falls 3 residues short of the CDR3 end, and the missing part is taken from the germline J gene. Germline-derived CDR1 and CDR2 are MNHEY and SVGEGT. The CDR3 covers 17 residues. The trim removed 0 bases at V and 0 bases at J, leaving 6 bases unmatched.

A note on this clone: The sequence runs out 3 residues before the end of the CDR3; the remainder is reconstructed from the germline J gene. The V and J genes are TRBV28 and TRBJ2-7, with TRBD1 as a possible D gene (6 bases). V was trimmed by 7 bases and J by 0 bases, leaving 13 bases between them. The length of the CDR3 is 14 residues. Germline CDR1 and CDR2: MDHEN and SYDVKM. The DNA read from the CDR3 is TGTGCCAGCATCCGCCCAGGGGACTCCTACGAG. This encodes CASIRPGDSYE. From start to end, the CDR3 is CASIRPGDSYEQYF.

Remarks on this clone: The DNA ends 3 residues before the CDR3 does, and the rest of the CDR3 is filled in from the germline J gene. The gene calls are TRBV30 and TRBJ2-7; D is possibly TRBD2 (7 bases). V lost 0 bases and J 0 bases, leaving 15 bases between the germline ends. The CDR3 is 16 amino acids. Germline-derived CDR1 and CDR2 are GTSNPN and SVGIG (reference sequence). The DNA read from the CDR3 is TGTGCCTGGAGTGTACGGGGGGACACCCGCTCCTACGAG. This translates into CAWSVRGDTRSYE. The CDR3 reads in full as CAWSVRGDTRSYEQYF.

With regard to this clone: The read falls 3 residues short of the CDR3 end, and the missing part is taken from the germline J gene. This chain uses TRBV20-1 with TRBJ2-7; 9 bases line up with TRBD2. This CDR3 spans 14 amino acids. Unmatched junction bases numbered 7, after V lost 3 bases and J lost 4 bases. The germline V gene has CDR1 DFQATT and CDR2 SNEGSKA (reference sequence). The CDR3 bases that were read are TGCAGTGCTAGCGCGGGGGGGGCGGTGTACGAG. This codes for CSASAGGAVYE. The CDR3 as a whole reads CSASAGGAVYEQYF.

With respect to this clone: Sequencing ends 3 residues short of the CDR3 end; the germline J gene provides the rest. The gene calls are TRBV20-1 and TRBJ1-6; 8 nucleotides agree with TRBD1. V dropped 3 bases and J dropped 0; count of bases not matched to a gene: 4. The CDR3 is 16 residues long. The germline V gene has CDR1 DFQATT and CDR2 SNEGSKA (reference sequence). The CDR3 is CSARPGGSSYNSPLHF. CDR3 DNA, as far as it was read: TGCAGTGCTAGGCCAGGGGGCAGCTCCTATAATTCACCC.

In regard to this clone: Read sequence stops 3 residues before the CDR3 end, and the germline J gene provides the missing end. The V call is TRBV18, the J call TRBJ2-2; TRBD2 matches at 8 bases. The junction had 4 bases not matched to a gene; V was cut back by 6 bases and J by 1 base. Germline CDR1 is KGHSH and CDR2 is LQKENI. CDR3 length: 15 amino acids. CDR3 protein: CASSRSGRNTGELFF. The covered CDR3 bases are TGTGCCAGCTCGCGAAGCGGGAGGAACACCGGGGAG.

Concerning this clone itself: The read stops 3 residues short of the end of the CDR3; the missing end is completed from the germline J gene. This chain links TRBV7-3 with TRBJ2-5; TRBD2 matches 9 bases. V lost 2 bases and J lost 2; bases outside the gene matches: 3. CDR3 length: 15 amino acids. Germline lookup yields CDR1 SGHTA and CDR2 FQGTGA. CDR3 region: CASSLGGGVQETQYF. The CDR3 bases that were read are TGTGCCAGCAGCTTAGGCGGGGGGGTACAAGAGACC.

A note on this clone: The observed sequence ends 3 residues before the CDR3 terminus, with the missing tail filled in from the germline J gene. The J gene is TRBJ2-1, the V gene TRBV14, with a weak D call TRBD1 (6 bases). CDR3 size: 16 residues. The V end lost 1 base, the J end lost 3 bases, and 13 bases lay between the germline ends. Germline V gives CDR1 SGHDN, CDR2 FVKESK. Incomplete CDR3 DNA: TGTGCCAGCAGCCAAGTTACCTTCAGGGGCTACAATGAG. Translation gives CASSQVTFRGYNE. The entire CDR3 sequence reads CASSQVTFRGYNEQFF.

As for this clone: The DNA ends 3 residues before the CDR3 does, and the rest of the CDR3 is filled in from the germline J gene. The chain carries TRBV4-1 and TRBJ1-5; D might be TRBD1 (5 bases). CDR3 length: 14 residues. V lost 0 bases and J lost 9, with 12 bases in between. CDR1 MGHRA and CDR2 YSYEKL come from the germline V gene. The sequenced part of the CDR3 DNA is TGCGCCAGCAGCCAAGAAAGGGGCGGAGGGCCC. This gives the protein CASSQERGGGP. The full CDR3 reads CASSQERGGGPQHF.

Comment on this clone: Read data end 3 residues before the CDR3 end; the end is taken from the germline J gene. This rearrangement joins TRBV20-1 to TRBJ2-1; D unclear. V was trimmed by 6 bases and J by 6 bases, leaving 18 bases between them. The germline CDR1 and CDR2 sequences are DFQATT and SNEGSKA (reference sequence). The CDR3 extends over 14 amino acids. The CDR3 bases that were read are TGCAGTGCAGACACGTCTGTCCAATCCAATGAG. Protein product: CSADTSVQSNE. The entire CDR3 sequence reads CSADTSVQSNEQFF.

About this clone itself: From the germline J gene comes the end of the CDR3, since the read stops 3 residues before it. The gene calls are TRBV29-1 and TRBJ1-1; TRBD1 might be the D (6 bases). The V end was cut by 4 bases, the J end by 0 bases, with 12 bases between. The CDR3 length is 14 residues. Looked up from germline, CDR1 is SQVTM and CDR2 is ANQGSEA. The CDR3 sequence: CSVAHRTVNTEAFF. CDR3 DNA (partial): TGCAGCGTTGCACACCGGACAGTGAACACTGAA.

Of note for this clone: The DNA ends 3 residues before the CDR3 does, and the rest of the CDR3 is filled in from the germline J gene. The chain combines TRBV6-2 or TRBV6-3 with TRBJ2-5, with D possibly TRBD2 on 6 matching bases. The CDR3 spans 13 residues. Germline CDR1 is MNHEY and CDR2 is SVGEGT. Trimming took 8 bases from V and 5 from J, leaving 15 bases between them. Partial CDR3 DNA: TGTGCCAGCTCCGGGACTGCACGCGAGACC. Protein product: CASSGTARET. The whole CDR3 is CASSGTARETQYF.

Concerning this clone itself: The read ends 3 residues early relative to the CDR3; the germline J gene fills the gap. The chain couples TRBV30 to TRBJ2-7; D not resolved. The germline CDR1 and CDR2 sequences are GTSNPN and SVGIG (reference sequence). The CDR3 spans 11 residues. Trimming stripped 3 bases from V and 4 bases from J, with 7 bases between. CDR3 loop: CAWSHSYEQYF. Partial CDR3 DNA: TGTGCCTGGAGCCACAGTTACGAG.

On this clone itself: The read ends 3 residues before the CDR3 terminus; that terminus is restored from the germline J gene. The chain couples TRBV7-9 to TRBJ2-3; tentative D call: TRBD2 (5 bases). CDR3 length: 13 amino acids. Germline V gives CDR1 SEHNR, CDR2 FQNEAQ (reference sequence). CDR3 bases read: TGTGCCAGCAGCTTAGAAGTTAGCGAGACG. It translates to CASSLEVSET. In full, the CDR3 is CASSLEVSETQYF.

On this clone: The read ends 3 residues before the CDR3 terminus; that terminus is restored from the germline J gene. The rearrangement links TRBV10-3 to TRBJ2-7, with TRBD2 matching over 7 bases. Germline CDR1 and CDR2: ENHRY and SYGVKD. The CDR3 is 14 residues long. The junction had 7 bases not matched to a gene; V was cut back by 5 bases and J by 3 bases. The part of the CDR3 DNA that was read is TGTGCCATCAGTCAGAGCGGGGAGCGCTACGAG. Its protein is CAISQSGERYE. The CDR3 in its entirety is CAISQSGERYEQYF.

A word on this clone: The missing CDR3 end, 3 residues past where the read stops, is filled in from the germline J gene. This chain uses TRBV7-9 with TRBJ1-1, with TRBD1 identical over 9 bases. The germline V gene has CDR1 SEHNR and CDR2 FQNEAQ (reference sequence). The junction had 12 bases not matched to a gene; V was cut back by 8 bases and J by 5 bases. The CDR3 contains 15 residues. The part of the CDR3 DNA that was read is TGTGCCAGCGTGTGGGACAGGGAGGGTAAGACTGAA. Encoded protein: CASVWDREGKTE. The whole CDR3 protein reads CASVWDREGKTEAFF.

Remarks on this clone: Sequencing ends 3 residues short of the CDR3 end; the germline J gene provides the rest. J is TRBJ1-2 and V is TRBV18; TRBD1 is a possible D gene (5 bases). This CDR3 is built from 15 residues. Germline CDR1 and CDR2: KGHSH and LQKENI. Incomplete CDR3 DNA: TGTGCCAGCTCACCCATAGCGGGGGTCTACAATGAC. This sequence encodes CASSPIAGVYND. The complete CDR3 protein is CASSPIAGVYNDYTF.

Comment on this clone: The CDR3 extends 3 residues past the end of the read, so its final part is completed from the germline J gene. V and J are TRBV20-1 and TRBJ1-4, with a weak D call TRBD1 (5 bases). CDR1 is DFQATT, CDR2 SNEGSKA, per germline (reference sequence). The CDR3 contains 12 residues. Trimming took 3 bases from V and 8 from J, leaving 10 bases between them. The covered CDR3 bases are TGCAGTGCTAGTTGGGGGGAAGAAAAA. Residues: CSASWGEEK. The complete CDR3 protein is CSASWGEEKLFF.

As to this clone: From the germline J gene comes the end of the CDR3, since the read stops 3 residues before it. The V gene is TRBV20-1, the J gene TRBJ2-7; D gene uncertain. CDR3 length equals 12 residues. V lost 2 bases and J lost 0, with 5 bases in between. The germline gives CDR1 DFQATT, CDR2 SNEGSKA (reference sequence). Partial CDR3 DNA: TGCAGTGCTAGACTTTTCTCCTACGAG. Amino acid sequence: CSARLFSYE. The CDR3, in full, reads CSARLFSYEQYF.

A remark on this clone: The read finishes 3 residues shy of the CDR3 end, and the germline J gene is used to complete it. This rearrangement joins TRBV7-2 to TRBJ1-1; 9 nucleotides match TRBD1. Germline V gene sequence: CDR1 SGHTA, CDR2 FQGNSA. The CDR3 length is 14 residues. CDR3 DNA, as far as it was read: TGTGCCAGCGGCAAAACAGGGGGCGGGCGAACA. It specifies CASGKTGGGRT. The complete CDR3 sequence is CASGKTGGGRTAFF.

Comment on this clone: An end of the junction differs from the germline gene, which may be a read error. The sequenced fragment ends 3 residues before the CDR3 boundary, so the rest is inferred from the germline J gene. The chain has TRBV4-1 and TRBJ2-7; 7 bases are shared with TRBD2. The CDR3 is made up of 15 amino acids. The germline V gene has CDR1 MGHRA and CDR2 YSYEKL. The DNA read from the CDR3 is TGCGTCAGCAGCCAACCCGGGACTAATGCCTACGAG. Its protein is CVSSQPGTNAYE. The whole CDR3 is CVSSQPGTNAYEQYF.

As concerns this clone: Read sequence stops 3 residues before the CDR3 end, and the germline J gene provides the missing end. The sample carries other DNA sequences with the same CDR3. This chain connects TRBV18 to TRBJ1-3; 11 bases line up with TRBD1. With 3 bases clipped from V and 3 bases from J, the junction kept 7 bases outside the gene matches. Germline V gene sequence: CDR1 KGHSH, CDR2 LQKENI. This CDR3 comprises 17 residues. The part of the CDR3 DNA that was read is TGTGCCAGCTCACCCGCCGGGACAGGGGGTGGTGGAAACACC. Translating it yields CASSPAGTGGGGNT. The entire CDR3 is CASSPAGTGGGGNTIYF. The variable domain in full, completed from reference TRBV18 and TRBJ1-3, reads NAGVMQNPRHLVRRRGQEARLRCSPMKGHSHVYWYRQLPEEGLKFMVYLQKENIIDESGMPKERFSAEFPKEGPSILRIQQVVRGDSAAYFCASSPAGTGGGGNTIYFGEGSWLTVV.

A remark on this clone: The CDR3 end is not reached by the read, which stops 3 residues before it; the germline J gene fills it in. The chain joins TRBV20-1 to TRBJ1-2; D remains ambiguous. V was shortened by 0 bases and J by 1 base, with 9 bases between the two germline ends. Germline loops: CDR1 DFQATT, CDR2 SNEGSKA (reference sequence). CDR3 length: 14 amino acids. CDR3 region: CSARDRVFNYGYTF. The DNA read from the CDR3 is TGCAGTGCTAGAGACCGGGTCTTTAACTATGGC.

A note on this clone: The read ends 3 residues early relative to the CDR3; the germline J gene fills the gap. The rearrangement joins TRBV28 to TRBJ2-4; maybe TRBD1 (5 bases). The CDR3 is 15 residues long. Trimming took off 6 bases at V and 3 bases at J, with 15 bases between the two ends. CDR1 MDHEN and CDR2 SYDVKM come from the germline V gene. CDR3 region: CASSPPDRGKNIQYF. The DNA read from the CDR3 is TGTGCCAGCAGCCCCCCTGATAGGGGCAAAAACATT.

The CDR3 loop is CSARDFGGSADTQYF. The CDR3 DNA, read in part, is TGCAGTGCTAGAGATTTTGGTGGTTCGGCAGATACG. The chain carries TRBV20-1 and TRBJ2-3, with D unclear. The CDR3 goes on 3 residues after the read ends, and that part is filled in from the germline J gene. With 0 bases removed from V and 4 bases from J, the gap between germline ends came to 14 bases. The germline V gene has CDR1 DFQATT and CDR2 SNEGSKA (reference sequence). The CDR3 has 15 amino acids.

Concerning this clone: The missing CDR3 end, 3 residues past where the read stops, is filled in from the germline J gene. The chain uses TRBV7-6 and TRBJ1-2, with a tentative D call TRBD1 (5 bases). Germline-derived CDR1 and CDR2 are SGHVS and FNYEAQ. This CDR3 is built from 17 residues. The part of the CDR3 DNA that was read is TGTGCCAGCAGCTCAGGGAGGCACAGCTCACTCTCCTACGAC. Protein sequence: CASSSGRHSSLSYD. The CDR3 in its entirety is CASSSGRHSSLSYDYTF.

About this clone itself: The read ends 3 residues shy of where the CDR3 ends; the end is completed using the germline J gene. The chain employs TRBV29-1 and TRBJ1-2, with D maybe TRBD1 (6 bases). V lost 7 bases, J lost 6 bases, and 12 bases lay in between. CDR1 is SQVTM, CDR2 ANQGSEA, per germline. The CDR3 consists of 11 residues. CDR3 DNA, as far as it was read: TGCAGCGCCCGGACAGAGAATGGC. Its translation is CSARTENG. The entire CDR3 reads CSARTENGYTF. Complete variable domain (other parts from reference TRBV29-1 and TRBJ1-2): SAVISQKPSRDICQRGTSLTIQCQVDSQVTMMFWYRQQPGQSLTLIATANQGSEATYESGFVIDKFPISRPNLTFSTLTVSNMSPEDSSIYLCSARTENGYTFGSGTRLTVV.